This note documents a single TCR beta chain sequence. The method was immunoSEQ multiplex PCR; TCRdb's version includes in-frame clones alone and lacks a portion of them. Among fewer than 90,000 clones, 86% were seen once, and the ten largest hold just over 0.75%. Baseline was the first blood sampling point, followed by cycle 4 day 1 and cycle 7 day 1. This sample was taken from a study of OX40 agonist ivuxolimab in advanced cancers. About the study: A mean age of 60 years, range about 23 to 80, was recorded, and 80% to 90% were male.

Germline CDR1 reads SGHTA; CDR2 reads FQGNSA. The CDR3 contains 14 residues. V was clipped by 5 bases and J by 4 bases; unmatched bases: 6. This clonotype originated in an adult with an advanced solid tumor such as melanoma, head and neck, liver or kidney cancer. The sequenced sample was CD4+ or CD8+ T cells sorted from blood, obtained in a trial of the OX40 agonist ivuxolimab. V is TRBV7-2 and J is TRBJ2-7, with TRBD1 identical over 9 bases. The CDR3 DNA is TGTGCCAGCAGCATTGGGACAGGGTCATACGAGCAGTACTTC. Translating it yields CASSIGTGSYEQYF.